This TCR beta chain was documented in a study of blood T cell repertoires in COVID-19. The assay was immunoSEQ multiplex PCR, and TCRdb's table has in-frame clones only and misses some. The sample records 70,000 to 80,000 clones, approximately 90% being singletons. This clone was observed once. The germline CDR1 and CDR2 sequences are MGHRA and YSYEKL. This CDR3 comprises 16 residues. The V gene lost 0 bases and the J gene lost 1 base, with 11 bases spanning the gap. The TCR comes from a woman aged 55-70 years with active COVID-19. The rearrangement joins TRBV4-1 to TRBJ2-3; D might be TRBD1 (5 bases). Sequenced sample: peripheral blood. CDR3 region: CASSQEGVVGTDTQYF. In DNA form, the CDR3 reads TGCGCCAGCAGCCAAGAAGGGGTAGTAGGCACAGATACGCAGTATTTT.